This T cell receptor (beta chain) was identified in a study of technical replicates of blood from a handful of donors. The repertoire was sequenced with immunoSEQ multiplex PCR; TCRdb's copy has only in-frame clones and lacks some. This sample has 65,000 to 80,000 clones, with about 97% found just once. This clone was observed a single time. The material sequenced was T cells isolated from PBMCs. The sequence derives from a human donor in good health.

The CDR3 is CASSSEYGGGDYGYTF. CDR3 nucleotides: TGTGCCAGCAGCTCAGAGTACGGGGGAGGTGACTATGGCTACACCTTC. This sequence joins TRBV7-3 and TRBJ1-2, with D perhaps TRBD1 (5 bases). Trimming shortened V by 4 bases and J by 3 bases, and 18 bases separated the two germline ends. This CDR3 is 16 amino acids long. Per germline, CDR1 SGHTA and CDR2 FQGTGA.